The 19 T cell receptor beta chains in this list originate from one sample, sequenced in a study of early T cells in non-severe SARS-CoV-2 infection. Using its own MiXCR run on the 5' RACE reads, TCRdb lists one record per CDR3 protein. The sample carries 98,000 or so distinct CDR3 sequences, 12% recorded once. Input material: whole blood. Every receptor here comes from an adult who was a healthcare worker with PCR-confirmed SARS-CoV-2 infection or an uninfected control (not recorded which).

This clonotype was counted between two and nine times. V gene TRBV20-1 combines with J gene TRBJ2-1, with 9 bases aligning to TRBD2. CDR3 size: 15 residues. The trim removed 7 bases at V and 3 bases at J, leaving 10 bases unmatched. Germline CDR1 is DFQATT and CDR2 is SNEGSKA (reference sequence). DNA for the CDR3: TGCAGTGTTGTCAGCGGGAGGACTGTCTACAATGAGCAGTTCTTC. It specifies CSVVSGRTVYNEQFF.

The rearrangement joins TRBV29-1 to TRBJ1-2; 7 positions agree with TRBD1. V lost 5 bases and J lost 4; bases outside the gene matches: 25. Germline V gene sequence: CDR1 SQVTM, CDR2 ANQGSEA. The CDR3 consists of 19 residues. CDR3 bases: TGCAGCGTTTTCGTATACTCTCTTCGGACAGGTCTAGAGCCCTATGGCTACACCTTC. Its protein product is CSVFVYSLRTGLEPYGYTF.

This clonotype was seen a handful of times. The V gene is TRBV7-9, the J gene TRBJ2-7; 9 bases fit TRBD1. This CDR3 has 16 residues. Looked up from germline, CDR1 is SEHNR and CDR2 is FQNEAQ (reference sequence). Germline trimming cut 4 bases from V and 9 bases from J; bases unmatched to any gene: 16. For the CDR3, the DNA is TGTGCCAGCAGCTCCATCCCGGGACAGGGTCGATTGGGGCAGTACTTC. This gives the protein CASSSIPGQGRLGQYF. The variable domain in full, with the rest retrieved from reference TRBV7-9 and TRBJ2-7, is DTGVSQNPRHKITKRGQNVTFRCDPISEHNRLYWYRQTLGQGPEFLTYFQNEAQLEKSRLLSDRFSAERPKGSFSTLEIQRTEQGDSAMYLCASSSIPGQGRLGQYFGPGTRLTVT.

The chain combines TRBV7-6 with TRBJ2-2, with 7 nucleotides matching TRBD1. V was pared by 4 bases and J by 0 bases, with 8 bases of the junction left unmatched. The CDR3 consists of 17 residues. Germline-derived CDR1 and CDR2 are SGHVS and FNYEAQ. The CDR3: CASSSSRQGTNTGELFF. The CDR3 DNA reads as TGTGCCAGCAGCTCCTCCAGACAGGGCACGAACACCGGGGAGCTGTTTTTT.

This sequence joins TRBV20-1 and TRBJ1-1; no firm D call. The CDR3 spans 14 residues. Germline CDR1 reads DFQATT; CDR2 reads SNEGSKA (reference sequence). V lost 4 bases and J 1 base, leaving 13 bases between the germline ends. The CDR3 sequence: CSAILPQGNTEAFF. The DNA of the CDR3 is TGCAGTGCTATCCTCCCCCAAGGGAACACTGAAGCTTTCTTT.

This clonotype was seen at least ten times. This sequence joins TRBV20-1 and TRBJ2-7; D may match TRBD1 or TRBD2 (5 bases each). The CDR3 runs 13 residues. V was cut by 7 bases and J by 0 bases, with 13 bases left in between. Germline V lookup: CDR1 DFQATT, CDR2 SNEGSKA (reference sequence). The CDR3 bases are TGCAGTGGTCGGGACGGCCCCTCCTACGAGCAGTACTTC. It translates to CSGRDGPSYEQYF.

This clonotype was counted only a few times. The chain is built from TRBV15 and TRBJ1-1, with a possible D match to TRBD1 (5 bases). CDR3 size: 15 residues. V was cut by 0 bases and J by 0 bases, with 8 bases left in between. Germline CDR1 LNHNV, CDR2 YYDKDF (reference sequence). As DNA, the CDR3 is TGTGCCACCAGCAGAGATCAGGGTGTGAACACTGAAGCTTTCTTT. Protein: CATSRDQGVNTEAFF.

Ten or more counts support this clonotype. The chain employs TRBV5-1 and TRBJ2-7; perhaps TRBD2 as D (5 bases). Germline CDR1 reads SGHRS; CDR2 reads YFSETQ. The CDR3 runs to 15 residues. Trimming left V 0 bases short and J 2 bases short, with 12 bases between. The CDR3 here is CASSLGGQPPYEQYF. Written as DNA, the CDR3 is TGCGCCAGCAGCTTGGGCGGGCAACCTCCCTACGAGCAGTACTTC.

This clonotype was detected ten times or more. The gene calls are TRBV7-9 and TRBJ2-7; D remains unclear. The CDR3 runs to 12 residues. Germline CDR1 reads SEHNR; CDR2 reads FQNEAQ (reference sequence). Trimming pared 5 bases from V and 2 bases from J, leaving 7 bases between. CDR3 nucleotides: TGTGCCAGCAGCCCCCCGACCTACGAGCAGTACTTC. It codes for CASSPPTYEQYF. Looking up the rest from reference TRBV7-9 and TRBJ2-7 gives the full variable domain: DTGVSQNPRHKITKRGQNVTFRCDPISEHNRLYWYRQTLGQGPEFLTYFQNEAQLEKSRLLSDRFSAERPKGSFSTLEIQRTEQGDSAMYLCASSPPTYEQYFGPGTRLTVT.

This clonotype was detected a few times. The chain recombines TRBV5-1 with TRBJ2-3, with a tentative D call TRBD2 (7 bases). This CDR3 has 18 amino acids. Trimming cost V 0 bases and J 1 base, with 18 bases left between them. CDR1 SGHRS and CDR2 YFSETQ come from the germline V gene. The DNA for the CDR3 is TGCGCCAGCAGCTTGGCGACGTGGGGGGGGCCCCGCACAGATACGCAGTATTTT. Its protein is CASSLATWGGPRTDTQYF.

This clonotype was seen a handful of times. The rearrangement joins TRBV5-5 to TRBJ2-3; 8 bases agree with TRBD1. V was clipped by 7 bases and J by 9 bases; unmatched bases: 7. CDR3 length: 12 residues. Germline V gene lookup returns CDR1 SGHKS and CDR2 YYEKEE (reference sequence). The CDR3 bases are TGTGCCAGCCGCGACAGGGGCCGAACGCAGTATTTT. Translated, it gives CASRDRGRTQYF.

This clonotype was counted many times. V and J are TRBV6-6 and TRBJ2-7; D is undetermined. The CDR3 totals 12 residues. Germline V lookup: CDR1 MNHNY, CDR2 SVGAGI (reference sequence). With 5 bases removed from V and 5 bases from J, the gap between germline ends came to 10 bases. The chain's CDR3 is CASSQAVDEQYF. CDR3 nucleotide sequence: TGTGCCAGCAGTCAAGCCGTCGACGAGCAGTACTTC.

The rearrangement joins TRBV29-1 to TRBJ2-1; 14 bases match TRBD2. Germline V gives CDR1 SQVTM, CDR2 ANQGSEA. The trim removed 8 bases at V and 9 bases at J, leaving 12 bases unmatched. The CDR3 sequence is 15 residues long. CDR3 in amino acids: CSSSLTSGRGGEQFF. The DNA for the CDR3 is TGCAGCTCGTCGTTGACTAGCGGGAGGGGCGGTGAGCAGTTCTTC.

V usage is TRBV7-8 and J usage is TRBJ2-2, with 8 bases aligning to TRBD2. V shed 1 base, J shed 1 base, and the junction held 5 bases outside the gene matches. Germline CDR1 and CDR2: SGHVS and FQNEAQ. The CDR3 contains 17 residues. The CDR3, as DNA: TGTGCCAGCAGCTTAGGGGGTAGCGGGATGAACACCGGGGAGCTGTTTTTT. It translates to CASSLGGSGMNTGELFF.

This clonotype was counted ten times or more. V is TRBV29-1 and J is TRBJ2-6, with D hard to call. The CDR3 contains 13 residues. CDR1 SQVTM and CDR2 ANQGSEA come from the germline V gene. The germline V and J ends were trimmed by 6 bases and 0 bases, with 6 bases remaining between them. The CDR3 region is CSVYSSGANVLTF. CDR3 nucleotides: TGCAGCGTGTACAGCTCTGGGGCCAACGTCCTGACTTTC.

This clonotype was found many times. The chain combines TRBV5-4 with TRBJ2-1, with 8 bases lining up with TRBD2. CDR1 and CDR2 from the germline V gene are SGHNT and YYREEE (reference sequence). This CDR3 contains 15 residues. The V and J ends lost 3 bases and 2 bases, in that order; junction bases with no gene match: 4. CDR3 sequence (DNA): TGTGCCAGCAGCTCGAAGCGGGAGACCTACAATGAGCAGTTCTTC. As protein: CASSSKRETYNEQFF.

This clonotype was counted ten times or more. This sequence joins TRBV28 and TRBJ2-3; the match to TRBD2 covers 10 bases. The CDR3 contains 16 residues. J lost 0 bases, V lost 8 bases, and 8 bases had no gene match. Per germline, CDR1 MDHEN and CDR2 SYDVKM. CDR3 in DNA: TGTGCCAGCGGCTTAGCGGGGGGCCCCAGCACAGATACGCAGTATTTT. This translates into CASGLAGGPSTDTQYF.

There are a few counts of this clonotype. CDR3 sequence reads: CASSFRGKSTDTQYF. The CDR3 bases are TGTGCCAGCAGTTTTAGAGGCAAAAGCACAGATACGCAGTATTTT. This sequence joins TRBV12-3 or TRBV12-4 and TRBJ2-3, with no clear D. The CDR3 spans 15 residues. Trimming cost V 3 bases and J 0 bases, with 10 bases left between them.

This clonotype was picked up a small number of times. This chain connects TRBV30 to TRBJ1-6; D gene unclear. Germline-derived CDR1 and CDR2 are GTSNPN and SVGIG (reference sequence). Trimming removed 2 bases from V and 10 bases from J, with 15 bases in between. The CDR3 spans 14 residues. The CDR3 loop reads CAWSRSTATSPLHF. The CDR3 bases are TGTGCCTGGAGTCGAAGTACAGCTACCTCACCCCTCCACTTT. Complete variable domain (other parts from reference TRBV30 and TRBJ1-6): SQTIHQWPATLVQPVGSPLSLECTVEGTSNPNLYWYRQAAGRGLQLLFYSVGIGQISSEVPQNLSASRPQDRQFILSSKKLLLSDSGFYLCAWSRSTATSPLHFGNGTRLTVT.